The rows below give T cell receptor beta chains drawn from one sample of a study of T cell responses to AZD1222 COVID-19 vaccine. Method: immunoSEQ multiplex PCR; TCRdb's copy keeps in-frame clones and lacks some. Among about 120,000 clones, 85% to 90% were seen once, and the ten largest hold approximately 8.4%. The sample here was peripheral blood, taken on day 0 of AZD1222 vaccination. The receptor source for this set is an adult in good health. CDR3s include the opening cysteine and the closing phenylalanine or tryptophan. Fields, in order: clone size, V gene, D gene, J gene, CDR3 DNA, CDR3 protein. A D gene is named only where the DNA matches it firmly. A row's size may be missing; if present it is once, few, many or a size class.

-	TRBV19	-	TRBJ2-1	TGTGCCAGTAGTATGGGACGAAATGAGCAGTTCTTC	CASSMGRNEQFF
-	TRBV5-1	TRBD2	TRBJ2-1	TGCGCCAGCAGCTTGGGGGTAGCGGGCACTCCTATCTACAATGAGCAGTTCTTC	CASSLGVAGTPIYNEQFF
once	TRBV11-1	-	TRBJ1-1	TGTGCCAGCAGCTTAGTTGGGGGCACTGAAGCTTTCTTT	CASSLVGGTEAFF
-	TRBV27	TRBD1	TRBJ1-2	TGTGCCAGCAGTTTATCCAGGGGGTTAACTTCTGGCTACACCTTC	CASSLSRGLTSGYTF
once	TRBV6-5	TRBD1	TRBJ1-3	TGTGCCAGCAGCCAGGGGACAGGGATACAGAACACCATATATTTT	CASSQGTGIQNTIYF
-	TRBV4-1	TRBD2	TRBJ2-1	TGCGCCAGCAGCCAAGCTAGCGGAGACTACAATGAGCAGTTCTTC	CASSQASGDYNEQFF
-	TRBV10-2	-	TRBJ2-1	TGCGCCAGCGCACCCACAGGGAGAAACAATGAGCAGTTCTTC	CASAPTGRNNEQFF
-	TRBV11-3	-	TRBJ1-6	TGTGCCAGCAGCTCCGAAACCGGTTCACCCCTCCACTTT	CASSSETGSPLHF
-	TRBV19	-	TRBJ2-3	TGTGCCAGTAGTATCGGCGGACCGGGAAGGGGCACAGATACGCAGTATTTT	CASSIGGPGRGTDTQYF
-	TRBV12-1	-	TRBJ2-3	TGTGCCAGCAGGGATAAAAAGGGGGTAGCGGGCACAGATACGCAGTATTTT	CASRDKKGVAGTDTQYF
-	TRBV5-5	-	TRBJ2-2	TGTGCCAGCAGGGTATTAGGGTTTTCCGGGGAGCTGTTTTTT	CASRVLGFSGELFF
once	TRBV7-7	TRBD1	TRBJ1-5	TGTGCTAGCAGCTTAGGACAGGGGGCACTCCGGAATAAGCCCCAGCATTTT	CASSLGQGALRNKPQHF
-	TRBV4-2	-	TRBJ1-2	TGTGCCAGCAGCCAAGAGGCGGGTAATCCCTTAACTAACTATGGCTACACCTTC	CASSQEAGNPLTNYGYTF
-	TRBV5-1	TRBD1	TRBJ2-2	TGCGCCAGCAGCTTGGTTGGGTCGACAGGGGCCCAAAGGGGCACCGGGGAGCTGTTTTTT	CASSLVGSTGAQRGTGELFF
-	TRBV6-5	-	TRBJ1-1	TGTGCCAGCAGCCAGAGGGGGACTGATGAAGCTTTCTTT	CASSQRGTDEAFF
-	TRBV6-6	-	TRBJ2-1	TGTGCCAGCCGGTTTGGTGGACACAATGAGCAGTTCTTC	CASRFGGHNEQFF
-	TRBV27	-	TRBJ1-1	TGTGCCAGCAGTTTTATAGGGCCCGCGAGCACTGAAGCTTTCTTT	CASSFIGPASTEAFF
-	TRBV7-6	TRBD1	TRBJ2-3	TGTGCCAGCAGCTTCGGGACAGGAGGCACAGATACGCAGTATTTT	CASSFGTGGTDTQYF
once	TRBV7-9	TRBD1	TRBJ1-3	TGTGCCAGCAGCTTAGGGGGACAGGGGACGGGAGGAAACACCATATATTTT	CASSLGGQGTGGNTIYF
-	TRBV29-1	-	TRBJ1-2	TGCAGCTCCGTGACGGGCGGTAACTATGGCTACACCTTC	CSSVTGGNYGYTF
-	TRBV5-1	TRBD1	TRBJ1-4	TGCGCCAGCAGCCCACAGGGGCCTCAAAATGAAAAACTGTTTTTT	CASSPQGPQNEKLFF
-	TRBV20-1	-	TRBJ1-2	TGCAGTGCTAGTTACAACTATGGCTACACCTTC	CSASYNYGYTF
-	TRBV28	-	TRBJ1-2	TGTGCCAGCAGTCCCTTCGGGTTCCCTAACTATGGCTACACCTTC	CASSPFGFPNYGYTF
-	TRBV4-1	-	TRBJ1-1	TGCGCCAGCAGCCAAGCAAAACGGGACACTGAAGCTTTCTTT	CASSQAKRDTEAFF
-	TRBV18	-	TRBJ2-1	TGTGCCAGCTCACCACCGGGCCCAGGGAGGTATGAGCAGTTCTTC	CASSPPGPGRYEQFF
-	TRBV2	TRBD1	TRBJ2-5	TGTGCCAGCAGCCCAACCCCAGGGGGATGGGAGACCCAGTACTTC	CASSPTPGGWETQYF
-	TRBV27	-	TRBJ1-1	TGTGCCAGCAGTTCCGTCCCAATGGGGAACACTGAAGCTTTCTTT	CASSSVPMGNTEAFF
-	TRBV7-9	-	TRBJ1-5	TGTGCCAGCAGCTTAGGGACAGCTAGCAATCAGCCCCAGCATTTT	CASSLGTASNQPQHF
once	TRBV30	-	TRBJ1-1	TGTGCCTGGAGTCGCCAGGCGGACACTGAAGCTTTCTTT	CAWSRQADTEAFF
once	TRBV15	TRBD2	TRBJ2-2	TGTGCCACTAGGGAACGCGGGGGATGGACCGGGGAGCTGTTTTTT	CATRERGGWTGELFF
-	TRBV7-9	-	TRBJ1-1	TGTGCCAGCAGCTTAGAGGGCACCCTGAACACTGAAGCTTTCTTT	CASSLEGTLNTEAFF
-	TRBV5-1	-	TRBJ2-1	TGCGCCAGCAGCTTACAGGGTTTGGGGAATGAGCAGTTCTTC	CASSLQGLGNEQFF
-	TRBV14	-	TRBJ1-1	TGTGCCAGCAGCCAATCAGGGACTGCAGCTTTCTTT	CASSQSGTAAFF
-	TRBV19	-	TRBJ2-1	TGTGCCAGTAAGGAGAGTTTTCGGTTAACCTACAATGAGCAGTTCTTC	CASKESFRLTYNEQFF
-	TRBV2	-	TRBJ1-4	TGTGCCAGCAGTGGCACGTCTACTAATGAAAAACTGTTTTTT	CASSGTSTNEKLFF
-	TRBV9	-	TRBJ1-1	TGTGCCAGCAGCACCCGACCCGCGGTGAACACTGAAGCTTTCTTT	CASSTRPAVNTEAFF
-	TRBV7-2	-	TRBJ1-3	TGTGCCAGCAGCTTAGGGGGAAGAGGAAACACCATATATTTT	CASSLGGRGNTIYF
-	TRBV5-8	TRBD2	TRBJ2-7	TGTGCCAGCAGCTTGAGCAGGGGCCTTATAGGACTAGCCGCTTACGAGCAGTACTTC	CASSLSRGLIGLAAYEQYF
-	TRBV6-2/TRBV6-3	-	TRBJ1-6	TGTGCCAGCAGTCGACACTATAATTCACCCCTCCACTTT	CASSRHYNSPLHF
-	TRBV18	-	TRBJ1-2	TGTGCCAGCTCACCACAGGGGGAGAGGACCTATGGCTACACCTTC	CASSPQGERTYGYTF
-	TRBV5-8	-	TRBJ1-1	TGTGCCAGCAGCTTGGGGCCGAACACTGAAGCTTTCTTT	CASSLGPNTEAFF
-	TRBV30	-	TRBJ1-5	TGTGCCTGGGACGTCGGGGGCAATAGCAATCAGCCCCAGCATTTT	CAWDVGGNSNQPQHF
once	TRBV6-1	-	TRBJ1-3	TGTGCCAGCCTGGACGGCGCGTATCAAAGAAACACCATATATTTT	CASLDGAYQRNTIYF
-	TRBV6-4	TRBD2	TRBJ2-1	TGTGCCAGCAGCGAAGGAACTAGCGGGTCGAATGAGCAGTTCTTC	CASSEGTSGSNEQFF
-	TRBV9	-	TRBJ1-2	TGTGCCAGCAGCGTAGAGGATCACTATGGCTACACCTTC	CASSVEDHYGYTF
-	TRBV12-5	TRBD2	TRBJ2-7	TGTGCTAGTGGTTTGGTAGATGGGGGGGGCTCCTACGAGCAGTACTTC	CASGLVDGGGSYEQYF
-	TRBV11-2	-	TRBJ1-1	TGTGCCAGCAGCTTAGTGTTCGTGGGGACTGAAGCTTTCTTT	CASSLVFVGTEAFF
many	TRBV30	-	TRBJ2-7	TGTGCCTGGAGCGGCCACGAGCAGTACTTC	CAWSGHEQYF
-	TRBV29-1	-	TRBJ1-2	TGCAGCGCCTTGGGCGGTGGTGGCTACACCTTC	CSALGGGGYTF
-	TRBV30	-	TRBJ1-1	TGTGCCTGGAGTGTGGTGAACACTGAAGCTTTCTTT	CAWSVVNTEAFF
-	TRBV28	-	TRBJ1-5	TGTGCCCACGACGTATTGAAACAGCCCCAGCATTTT	CAHDVLKQPQHF
-	TRBV5-1	-	TRBJ2-5	TGCGCCAGCAGCTGGCTCCAAGAGACCCAGTACTTC	CASSWLQETQYF
-	TRBV29-1	TRBD2	TRBJ2-3	TGCAGCGTAGTGACTAGCGGGAGCGCAGATACGCAGTATTTT	CSVVTSGSADTQYF
-	TRBV11-3	-	TRBJ1-2	TGTGCCAGCAGCTTAGGAATTGATGGGGTAGCTCTAGGCTATGGCTACACCTTC	CASSLGIDGVALGYGYTF
-	TRBV28	TRBD1	TRBJ2-6	TGTGCCAGCAGCTCGGACAGGGGGCGGGGCGCTGGGGCCAACGTCCTGACTTTC	CASSSDRGRGAGANVLTF
-	TRBV5-1	-	TRBJ2-5	TGCGCCAGCAGCCCCGCTGGACCGTCGAGGACCCAGTACTTC	CASSPAGPSRTQYF
-	TRBV3-1/TRBV3-2	TRBD1	TRBJ1-1	TGTGCCAGCAGTAGGGTAGGGGGCGAAGCTTTCTTT	CASSRVGGEAFF